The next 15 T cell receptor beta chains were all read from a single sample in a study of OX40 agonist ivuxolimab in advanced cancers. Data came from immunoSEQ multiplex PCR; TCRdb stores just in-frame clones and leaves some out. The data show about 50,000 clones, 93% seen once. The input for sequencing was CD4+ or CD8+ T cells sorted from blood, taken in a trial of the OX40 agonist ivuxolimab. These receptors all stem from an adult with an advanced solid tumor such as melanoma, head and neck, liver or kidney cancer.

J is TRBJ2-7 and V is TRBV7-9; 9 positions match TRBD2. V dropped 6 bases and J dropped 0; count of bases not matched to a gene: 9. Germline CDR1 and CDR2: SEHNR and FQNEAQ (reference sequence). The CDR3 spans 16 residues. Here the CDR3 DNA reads TGTGCCAGCAGAAAGACTAGCGGCCCTAGCTCCTACGAGCAGTACTTC. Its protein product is CASRKTSGPSSYEQYF.

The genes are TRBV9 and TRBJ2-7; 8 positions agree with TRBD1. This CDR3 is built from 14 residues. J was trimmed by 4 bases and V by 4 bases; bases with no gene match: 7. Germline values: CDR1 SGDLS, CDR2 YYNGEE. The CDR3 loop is CASSPGGQAYEQYF. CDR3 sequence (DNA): TGTGCCAGCAGCCCAGGGGGCCAGGCGTACGAGCAGTACTTC.

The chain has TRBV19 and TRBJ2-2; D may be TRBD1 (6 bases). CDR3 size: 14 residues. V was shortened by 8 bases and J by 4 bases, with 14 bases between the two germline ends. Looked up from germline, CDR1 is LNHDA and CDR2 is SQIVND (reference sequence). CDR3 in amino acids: CASSVAGATGELFF. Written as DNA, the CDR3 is TGTGCCAGTTCGGTGGCAGGGGCCACCGGGGAGCTGTTTTTT.

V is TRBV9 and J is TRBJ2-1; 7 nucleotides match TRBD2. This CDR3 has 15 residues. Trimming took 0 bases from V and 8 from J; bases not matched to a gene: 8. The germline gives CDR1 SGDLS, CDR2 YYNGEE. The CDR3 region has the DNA TGTGCCAGCAGCGTAGGGGGCGGGAGTACGGATGAGCAGTTCTTC. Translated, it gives CASSVGGGSTDEQFF. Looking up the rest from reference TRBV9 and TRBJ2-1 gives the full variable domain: DSGVTQTPKHLITATGQRVTLRCSPRSGDLSVYWYQQSLDQGLQFLIQYYNGEERAKGNILERFSAQQFPDLHSELNLSSLELGDSALYFCASSVGGGSTDEQFFGPGTRLTVL.

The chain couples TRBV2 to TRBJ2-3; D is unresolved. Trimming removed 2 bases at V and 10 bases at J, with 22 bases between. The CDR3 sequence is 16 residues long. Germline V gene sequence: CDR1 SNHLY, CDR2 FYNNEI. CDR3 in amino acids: CASSETLSPTFFSQYF. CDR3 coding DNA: TGTGCCAGCAGTGAAACTCTTAGCCCCACTTTCTTTTCGCAGTATTTT.

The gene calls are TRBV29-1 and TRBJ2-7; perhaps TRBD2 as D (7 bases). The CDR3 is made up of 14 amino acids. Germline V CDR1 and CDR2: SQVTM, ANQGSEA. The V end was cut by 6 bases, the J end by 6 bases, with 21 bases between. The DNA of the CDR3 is TGCAGCGTCCGTCTCGACCGGGGGGCGGGCGAGCAGTACTTC. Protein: CSVRLDRGAGEQYF.

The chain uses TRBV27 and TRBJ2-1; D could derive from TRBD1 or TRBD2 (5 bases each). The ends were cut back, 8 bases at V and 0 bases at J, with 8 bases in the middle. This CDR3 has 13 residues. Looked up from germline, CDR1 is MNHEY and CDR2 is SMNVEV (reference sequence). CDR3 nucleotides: TGTGCCAGCGGGACGGACTCCTACAATGAGCAGTTCTTC. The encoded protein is CASGTDSYNEQFF.

The CDR3 protein is CARGTSLYNEQFF. The CDR3 nucleotides read TGTGCCCGCGGGACTAGCCTGTACAATGAGCAGTTCTTC. The V gene is TRBV2, the J gene TRBJ2-1; 9 bases are shared with TRBD2. The length of the CDR3 is 13 residues. Trimming took 11 bases from V and 4 from J; bases not matched to a gene: 6. Germline V lookup: CDR1 SNHLY, CDR2 FYNNEI.

CDR3 nucleotides: TGCGCCAGCAGCCAGAGTCTCAGGGTTTCAACTAATGAAAAACTGTTTTTT. Amino acids: CASSQSLRVSTNEKLFF. V gene TRBV4-3 combines with J gene TRBJ1-4; a possible D gene is TRBD1 (5 bases). V was trimmed by 3 bases and J by 0 bases, leaving 14 bases between them. The CDR3 totals 17 residues. Germline CDR1 LGHNA, CDR2 YSLEER.

The CDR3: CSVEDRWSGGYGYTF. DNA for the CDR3: TGCAGCGTTGAAGATAGGTGGAGCGGCGGCTATGGCTACACCTTC. The genes are TRBV29-1 and TRBJ1-2; D is unresolved. This CDR3 has 15 amino acids. V lost 0 bases to trimming and J lost 4 bases, with 15 bases between them. Germline loops: CDR1 SQVTM, CDR2 ANQGSEA.

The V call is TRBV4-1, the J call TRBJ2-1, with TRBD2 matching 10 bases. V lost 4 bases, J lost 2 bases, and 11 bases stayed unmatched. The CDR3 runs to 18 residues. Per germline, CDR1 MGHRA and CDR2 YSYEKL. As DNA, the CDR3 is TGCGCCAGCAGCCGTTATTTAATAGCGGGAGGAACCTACAATGAGCAGTTCTTC. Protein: CASSRYLIAGGTYNEQFF.

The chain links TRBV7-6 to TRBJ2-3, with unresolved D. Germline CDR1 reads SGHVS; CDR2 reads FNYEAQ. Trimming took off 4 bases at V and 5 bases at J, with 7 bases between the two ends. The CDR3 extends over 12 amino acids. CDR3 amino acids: CASSSPGDTQYF. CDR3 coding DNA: TGTGCCAGCAGCTCACCCGGAGATACGCAGTATTTT.

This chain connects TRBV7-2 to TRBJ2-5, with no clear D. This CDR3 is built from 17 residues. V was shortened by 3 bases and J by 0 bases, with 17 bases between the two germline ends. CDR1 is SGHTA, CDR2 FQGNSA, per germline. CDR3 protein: CASSFPPGVSYQETQYF. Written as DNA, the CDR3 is TGTGCCAGCAGCTTCCCCCCCGGCGTGAGCTACCAAGAGACCCAGTACTTC.

The CDR3 DNA sequence: TGTGCCACCAGCAAACAACTAGCGGGAGGGCCGATCGACGGGGAGCTGTTTTTT. Translation: CATSKQLAGGPIDGELFF. This chain links TRBV15 with TRBJ2-2, with 13 positions matching TRBD2. CDR1 and CDR2 from the germline V gene are LNHNV and YYDKDF (reference sequence). The CDR3 loop spans 18 amino acids. The ends lost 4 bases at V and 7 bases at J; junction bases unmatched: 12.

In DNA, the CDR3 is TGTGCCAGCAGCTCCGGACTAGCGGAAAATGGCGAGCAGTACTTC. This translates into CASSSGLAENGEQYF. The chain is built from TRBV9 and TRBJ2-7; TRBD2 matches at 10 bases. The CDR3 covers 15 residues. CDR1 is SGDLS, CDR2 YYNGEE, per germline. The V and J ends lost 4 bases and 6 bases, in that order; junction bases with no gene match: 10.